The next 11 T cell receptor beta chains were all read from a single sample in a study of cytomegalovirus exposure and HLA in healthy donors. PCR primers comprised 60 Vbeta and 13 Jbeta primers. The method was immunoSEQ multiplex PCR; TCRdb's version includes in-frame clones alone and lacks a portion of them. The table has about 200,000 clones, roughly 80% seen once; the top ten hold around 3.6%. The specimen sequenced was PBMCs. The receptor set was obtained from a man aged 40-50 years in good health and CMV-seropositive.

The V and J genes are TRBV6-5 and TRBJ2-5, with D perhaps TRBD2 (6 bases). Trimming shortened V by 2 bases and J by 3 bases, and 10 bases separated the two germline ends. Per germline, CDR1 MNHEY and CDR2 SVGAGI. The CDR3 length is 14 residues. CDR3 sequence: CASSYPGLEETQYF. As DNA, the CDR3 is TGTGCCAGCAGTTACCCGGGACTGGAAGAGACCCAGTACTTC.

The chain has TRBV19 and TRBJ1-2; TRBD1 is a possible D gene (6 bases). Trimming shortened V by 5 bases and J by 8 bases, and 27 bases separated the two germline ends. The germline V gene has CDR1 LNHDA and CDR2 SQIVND (reference sequence). This CDR3 has 17 residues. The CDR3 nucleotides are TGTGCCAGTAGTTTCGGAACTGGACAGCCCATAACGGGGGGCTACACCTTC. Its protein product is CASSFGTGQPITGGYTF.

This rearrangement joins TRBV14 to TRBJ2-1, with 10 nucleotides matching TRBD2. Germline-derived CDR1 and CDR2 are SGHDN and FVKESK. Germline trimming cut 3 bases from V and 8 bases from J; bases unmatched to any gene: 13. CDR3 length: 17 residues. In DNA, the CDR3 is TGTGCCAGCAGCCAGGCGACTAGCGGGCTGGTTGTTGATGAGCAGTTCTTC. Translated: CASSQATSGLVVDEQFF.

The chain carries TRBV5-1 and TRBJ2-1; possibly TRBD2 for D (5 bases). Germline CDR1 is SGHRS and CDR2 is YFSETQ. This CDR3 region has 14 residues. The V end lost 0 bases, the J end lost 8 bases, and 12 bases lay between the germline ends. The CDR3, as DNA: TGCGCCAGCAGCTTGGGTCGGGGAAAGGATGAGCAGTTCTTC. This translates into CASSLGRGKDEQFF.

This clone was detected once. The J gene is TRBJ2-3, the V gene TRBV2; 7 nucleotides agree with TRBD1. Germline trimming cut 6 bases from V and 2 bases from J; bases unmatched to any gene: 11. Germline CDR1 and CDR2: SNHLY and FYNNEI. The CDR3 contains 16 residues. This CDR3 is CASSPGTDPYTDTQYF. CDR3 coding DNA: TGTGCCAGCAGCCCGGGGACAGACCCGTACACAGATACGCAGTATTTT.

The chain is built from TRBV5-1 and TRBJ2-1, with 8 bases that match TRBD2. CDR1 is SGHRS, CDR2 YFSETQ, per germline. V was clipped by 0 bases and J by 1 base; unmatched bases: 3. This CDR3 is built from 16 residues. The CDR3 is CASSLASSGSYNEQFF. In DNA, the CDR3 is TGCGCCAGCAGCTTGGCCTCTAGCGGGTCCTACAATGAGCAGTTCTTC.

The genes are TRBV27 and TRBJ1-5; a possible D gene is TRBD1 (6 bases). Trimming shortened V by 5 bases and J by 6 bases, and 20 bases separated the two germline ends. From germline, CDR1 is MNHEY and CDR2 SMNVEV (reference sequence). The CDR3 loop spans 16 amino acids. The DNA of the CDR3 is TGTGCCAGCAGTGCCGAACCGGGACACTTCTTTCAGCCCCAGCATTTT. Its protein product is CASSAEPGHFFQPQHF.

The chain links TRBV19 to TRBJ2-7; TRBD1 might be the D (6 bases). The V gene's germline CDR1 is LNHDA and CDR2 SQIVND (reference sequence). This CDR3 is built from 15 residues. Trimming pared 6 bases from V and 0 bases from J, leaving 15 bases between. CDR3 DNA: TGTGCCAGTAGCCTCGGACAGCTGAGCTCCTACGAGCAGTACTTC. Its translation: CASSLGQLSSYEQYF.

The chain uses TRBV7-9 and TRBJ2-5; D is ambiguous. The germline CDR1 and CDR2 sequences are SEHNR and FQNEAQ (reference sequence). This CDR3 contains 15 residues. V gave up 3 bases and J gave up 3 bases, with 14 bases separating them. The CDR3 sequence: CASSFYFGVKETQYF. DNA of the CDR3: TGTGCCAGCAGCTTTTACTTTGGTGTAAAAGAGACCCAGTACTTC. The whole variable domain, filled in from reference TRBV7-9 and TRBJ2-5, reads DTGVSQNPRHKITKRGQNVTFRCDPISEHNRLYWYRQTLGQGPEFLTYFQNEAQLEKSRLLSDRFSAERPKGSFSTLEIQRTEQGDSAMYLCASSFYFGVKETQYFGPGTRLLVL.

This chain connects TRBV9 to TRBJ2-3, with 7 bases identical to TRBD2. Germline CDR1 SGDLS, CDR2 YYNGEE. The J segment lost 5 bases and the V segment lost 0 bases, leaving 15 bases of the junction unmatched. The CDR3 totals 18 residues. In nucleotides, the CDR3 is TGTGCCAGCAGCGTAGCCCCCCTGGCGGGGGTAAGAATAGATACGCAGTATTTT. It encodes CASSVAPLAGVRIDTQYF.

This chain connects TRBV5-1 to TRBJ1-4; TRBD1 matches 12 bases. This CDR3 has 18 amino acids. With V trimmed by 3 bases and J by 0 bases, 6 bases remained unmatched. Germline V CDR1 and CDR2: SGHRS, YFSETQ. CDR3: CASSWGTGGFATNEKLFF. The CDR3 DNA follows: TGCGCCAGCAGCTGGGGGACAGGGGGCTTTGCAACTAATGAAAAACTGTTTTTT.